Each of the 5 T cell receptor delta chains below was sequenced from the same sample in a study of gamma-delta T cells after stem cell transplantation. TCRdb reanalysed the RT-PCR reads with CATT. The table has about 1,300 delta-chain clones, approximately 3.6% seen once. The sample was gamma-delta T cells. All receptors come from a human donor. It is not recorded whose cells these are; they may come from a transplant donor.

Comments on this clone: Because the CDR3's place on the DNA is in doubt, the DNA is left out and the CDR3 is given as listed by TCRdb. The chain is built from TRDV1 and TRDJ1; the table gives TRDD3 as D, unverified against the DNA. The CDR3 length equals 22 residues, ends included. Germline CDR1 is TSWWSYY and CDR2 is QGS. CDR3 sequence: CALGELNPSPYWGAGSTDKLTF.

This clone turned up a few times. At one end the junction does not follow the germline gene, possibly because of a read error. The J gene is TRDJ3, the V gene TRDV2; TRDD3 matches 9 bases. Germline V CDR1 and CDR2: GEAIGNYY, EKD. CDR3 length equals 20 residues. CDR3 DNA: TGTGCCGGTGACACCTCCTGGGGGATCCGTAGCTCCTGGGACACCCGACAGATGTTTTTC. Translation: CAGDTSWGIRSSWDTRQMFF.

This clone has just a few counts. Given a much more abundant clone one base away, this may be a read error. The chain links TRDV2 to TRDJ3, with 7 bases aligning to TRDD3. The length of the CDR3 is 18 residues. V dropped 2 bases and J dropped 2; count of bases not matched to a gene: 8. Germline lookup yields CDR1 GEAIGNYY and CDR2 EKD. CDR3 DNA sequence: TGTGCCTGTGACAGTACTGGGGATCACCCCTGGGACACCCGACAGATGTTTTTC. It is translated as CACDSTGDHPWDTRQMFF.

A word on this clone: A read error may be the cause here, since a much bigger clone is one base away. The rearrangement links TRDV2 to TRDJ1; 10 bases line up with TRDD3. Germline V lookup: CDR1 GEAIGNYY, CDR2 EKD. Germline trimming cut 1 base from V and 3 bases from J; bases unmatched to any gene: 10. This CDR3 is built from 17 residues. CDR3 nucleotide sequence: TGTGCCTGTGACACTTTGACTGGGGGATGCGCGGCCGATAAACTCATCTTT. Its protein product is CACDTLTGGCAADKLIF.

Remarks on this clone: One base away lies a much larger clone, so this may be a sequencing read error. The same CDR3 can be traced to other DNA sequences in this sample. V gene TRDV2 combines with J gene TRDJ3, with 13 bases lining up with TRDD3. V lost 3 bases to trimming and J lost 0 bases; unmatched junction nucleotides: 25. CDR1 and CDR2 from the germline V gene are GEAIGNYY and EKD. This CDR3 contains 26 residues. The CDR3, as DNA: TGTGCCTGTGACGCGGTACTGGGGGATACGGGCCCAAACGCGTCTCCGAGCTCCTGGGACACCCGACAGATGTTTTTC. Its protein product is CACDAVLGDTGPNASPSSWDTRQMFF.